Below are 2 T cell receptor beta chains sequenced from a single sample in a study of vaccination effects on CD4 cells after COVID-19. Antigen-specific CD4+ T cells expanded by the ViraFEST assay with viral peptide pools were then sequenced. Once cultured for 10 days, the cells underwent separation to obtain CD4+ T cells. The participants, recipients of two vaccine doses, got either BNT162b2 or mRNA-1273. The antigens for these receptors are not known. Libraries were prepared by immunoSEQ multiplex PCR; TCRdb keeps only in-frame clonotypes and omits some of them. The data hold over 25,000 clones, with almost 80% observed a single time. Material: CD4+ T cells from PBMCs cultured with SARS-CoV-2 spike peptides, obtained after COVID-19 vaccination. The receptors come from a human donor who received a COVID-19 vaccine. Some clones in this sample may be carry-over from other donors' samples.

The chain links TRBV6-5 to TRBJ2-3, with 9 bases fitting TRBD1. J was trimmed by 2 bases and V by 6 bases; bases with no gene match: 6. The germline V gene has CDR1 MNHEY and CDR2 SVGAGI. This CDR3 comprises 15 residues. The CDR3 DNA is TGTGCCAGCAGACTGGACAGGGGAGACACAGATACGCAGTATTTT. Translation gives CASRLDRGDTDTQYF.

This clone appeared a single time. The CDR3 protein is CASSEGQGNEQFF. The DNA for the CDR3 is TGCGCCAGCAGCGAAGGACAGGGCAATGAGCAGTTCTTC. The V gene is TRBV5-1, the J gene TRBJ2-1, with TRBD1 matching 8 bases. This CDR3 contains 13 residues. CDR1 is SGHRS and CDR2 is YFSETQ in the germline V gene. With V trimmed by 4 bases and J by 6 bases, 3 bases remained unmatched.